This entry lists 27 T cell receptor beta chains sequenced from one sample in a study of blood T cells in healthy people across ages. Then a second PCR, running roughly 7 to 11 cycles, was carried out with a sample-barcoded 5' primer and a J-beta primer mix. From the 5' RACE reads, TCRdb called clonotypes with MiXCR, one entry per CDR3 protein. The sample consists of about 1.6 million distinct CDR3 sequences, 34% of them appearing once. Sequencing used blood. The receptors originated from a woman younger than 45 in good health.

This clonotype was observed at least ten times. The chain has TRBV4-2 and TRBJ2-7, with a possible D match to TRBD2 (6 bases). Trimming shortened V by 4 bases and J by 1 base, and 17 bases separated the two germline ends. CDR1 LGHNA and CDR2 YNFKEQ come from the germline V gene. CDR3 length: 16 residues. The CDR3 loop is CASSRAGTPRSYEQYF. In nucleotides, the CDR3 is TGTGCCAGCAGCCGAGCAGGGACTCCGCGTTCCTACGAGCAGTACTTC.

This rearrangement joins TRBV30 to TRBJ1-5; D unclear. The CDR3 covers 13 residues. Germline CDR1 is GTSNPN and CDR2 is SVGIG (reference sequence). Trimming removed 4 bases from V and 5 bases from J, with 12 bases in between. The CDR3 loop reads CAWTDRADQPQHF. CDR3 nucleotides: TGTGCCTGGACGGACCGGGCCGATCAGCCCCAGCATTTT. Filled out from reference TRBV30 and TRBJ1-5, the complete variable domain reads SQTIHQWPATLVQPVGSPLSLECTVEGTSNPNLYWYRQAAGRGLQLLFYSVGIGQISSEVPQNLSASRPQDRQFILSSKKLLLSDSGFYLCAWTDRADQPQHFGDGTRLSIL.

V and J are TRBV7-3 and TRBJ2-7; D is perhaps TRBD1 (5 bases). Deletions cut 5 bases from V and 6 bases from J, with 20 bases between. Germline V gene lookup returns CDR1 SGHTA and CDR2 FQGTGA. The CDR3 runs to 15 residues. The DNA of the CDR3 is TGTGCCAGCAGCCCTAGGGCAGGGCCCTTCGGCGAGCAGTACTTC. Translation gives CASSPRAGPFGEQYF.

J is TRBJ1-1 and V is TRBV12-3 or TRBV12-4; D is possibly TRBD1 (6 bases). The CDR3 totals 13 residues. V was pared by 5 bases and J by 11 bases, with 18 bases between. The CDR3 is CASSGGQGKGAFF. The CDR3, as DNA: TGTGCCAGCAGTGGGGGCCAGGGGAAGGGGGCTTTCTTT.

V usage is TRBV14 and J usage is TRBJ2-3; 7 nucleotides agree with TRBD2. J was trimmed by 1 base and V by 4 bases; bases with no gene match: 11. CDR1 is SGHDN and CDR2 is FVKESK in the germline V gene. The CDR3 is made up of 17 amino acids. The chain's CDR3 is CASSRDWRTSGTDTQYF. As DNA, the CDR3 is TGTGCCAGCAGCCGAGACTGGAGAACTAGCGGCACAGATACGCAGTATTTT.

This chain uses TRBV15 with TRBJ2-5; no reliable D call. In germline, CDR1 is LNHNV, CDR2 YYDKDF (reference sequence). Trimming took 2 bases from V and 2 from J, leaving 9 bases between them. CDR3 size: 14 residues. CDR3 loop: CATSRSQKQETQYF. CDR3 in DNA: TGTGCCACCAGCAGATCACAGAAGCAAGAGACCCAGTACTTC. The full variable domain, completed using reference TRBV15 and TRBJ2-5, is DAMVIQNPRYQVTQFGKPVTLSCSQTLNHNVMYWYQQKSSQAPKLLFHYYDKDFNNEADTPDNFQSRRPNTSFCFLDIRSPGLGDTAMYLCATSRSQKQETQYFGPGTRLLVL.

The chain carries TRBV4-2 and TRBJ1-1; no firm D call. The CDR3 is 14 amino acids. V lost 3 bases to trimming and J lost 5 bases, with 13 bases between them. Germline lookup yields CDR1 LGHNA and CDR2 YNFKEQ. The DNA of the CDR3 is TGTGCCAGCAGCCACCCAAAGGGAGCAACTGAAGCTTTCTTT. Encoded protein: CASSHPKGATEAFF.

The rearrangement joins TRBV1 to TRBJ2-5; no DNA check was done on the table's D call, TRBD2. TRBV1 is recorded as a pseudogene. CDR3 size: 15 residues. The CDR3 sequence: CTSRRGTSGGETQYF. The CDR3 DNA is TGCACCAGCAGACGCGGGACTAGCGGGGGAGAGACCCAGTACTTC.

A few counts support this clonotype. J is TRBJ1-5 and V is TRBV7-2; no clear D. CDR3 length equals 15 residues. CDR1 is SGHTA, CDR2 FQGNSA, per germline. Trimming pared 5 bases from V and 0 bases from J, leaving 11 bases between. CDR3 region: CASSLDIYSNQPQHF. CDR3 in DNA: TGTGCCAGCAGCCTCGACATTTATAGCAATCAGCCCCAGCATTTT.

There are a few counts of this clonotype. V gene TRBV20-1 combines with J gene TRBJ2-7, with 7 positions matching TRBD1. Germline trimming cut 2 bases from V and 1 base from J; bases unmatched to any gene: 8. Germline V gene lookup returns CDR1 DFQATT and CDR2 SNEGSKA (reference sequence). The CDR3 is 15 residues long. CDR3 protein: CSARTSAGGSYEQYF. CDR3 bases: TGCAGTGCTAGAACCTCGGCAGGGGGATCCTACGAGCAGTACTTC.

As to this clonotype: This may come from a read error, since a much larger clone is one base off. The rearrangement joins TRBV7-2 to TRBJ2-1; a weak D match, TRBD2 (6 bases). The CDR3 covers 18 residues. Per the germline V gene, CDR1 is SGHTA and CDR2 is FQGNSA. DNA for the CDR3: TGTGCCTGCAGCTTAGTGGTCCGGGAGTATACGTCCTACAATGAGCAGTTCTTC. Translated, it gives CACSLVVREYTSYNEQFF.

The chain couples TRBV2 to TRBJ2-3; 13 bases are shared with TRBD2. The CDR3 length is 15 residues. Trimming at V came to 8 bases and at J to 12 bases, leaving 14 bases not matched to a gene. Germline CDR1 is SNHLY and CDR2 is FYNNEI. CDR3 loop: CASAGTSGVQLPQYF. For the CDR3, the DNA is TGTGCCAGCGCCGGGACTAGCGGGGTGCAACTCCCACAGTATTTT.

This chain joins TRBV2 and TRBJ2-2; D ambiguous. Trimming pared 6 bases from V and 5 bases from J, leaving 13 bases between. Germline V CDR1 and CDR2: SNHLY, FYNNEI. This CDR3 spans 14 amino acids. DNA of the CDR3: TGTGCCAGCAGCGTCCTTTCGAGGACCGGGGAGCTGTTTTTT. Its translation: CASSVLSRTGELFF.

As regards this clonotype: The junction departs from the called germline gene at one end, perhaps through a read error. The rearrangement joins TRBV18 to TRBJ2-7, with D possibly matching TRBD2 (6 bases). The CDR3 totals 16 residues. In germline, CDR1 is KGHSH, CDR2 LQKENI. CDR3 bases: TGTGCCAGCCCACCCGGATTCACTGGAGGGTACTACGAGCAGTACTTC. Translated, it gives CASPPGFTGGYYEQYF.

This clonotype was counted only a few times. This chain links TRBV9 with TRBJ2-7, with 10 bases identical to TRBD2. CDR1 and CDR2 (germline): SGDLS, YYNGEE. V lost 3 bases and J lost 6; bases outside the gene matches: 12. This CDR3 spans 16 amino acids. This chain's CDR3 is CASSAQSGRAGVEQYF. CDR3 bases: TGTGCCAGCAGCGCACAAAGCGGGAGGGCTGGGGTCGAGCAGTACTTC.

This clonotype was counted once. The rearrangement joins TRBV3-1 to TRBJ2-2, with 10 positions matching TRBD1. V shed 1 base and J 0 bases; nucleotides not matched to a gene: 20. The CDR3 runs 23 residues. Germline CDR1 is LGHDT and CDR2 is YNNKEL (reference sequence). The CDR3 is CASSQAWELQGQGPHTNTGELFF. Written as DNA, the CDR3 is TGTGCCAGCAGCCAAGCTTGGGAGCTTCAGGGACAGGGGCCCCACACGAACACCGGGGAGCTGTTTTTT. Combining the CDR3 with reference TRBV3-1 and TRBJ2-2 gives the whole variable domain DTAVSQTPKYLVTQMGNDKSIKCEQNLGHDTMYWYKQDSKKFLKIMFSYNNKELIINETVPNRFSPKSPDKAHLNLHINSLELGDSAVYFCASSQAWELQGQGPHTNTGELFFGEGSRLTVL.

J is TRBJ1-2 and V is TRBV3-1; unclear D gene. This CDR3 region has 13 residues. Deletions cut 1 base from V and 8 bases from J, with 11 bases between. Per germline, CDR1 LGHDT and CDR2 YNNKEL (reference sequence). The CDR3 bases are TGTGCCAGCAGCCAAGGAAGTGGCCCCGGCTACACCTTC. This gives the protein CASSQGSGPGYTF. The complete variable domain, with remaining parts taken from reference TRBV3-1 and TRBJ1-2, reads DTAVSQTPKYLVTQMGNDKSIKCEQNLGHDTMYWYKQDSKKFLKIMFSYNNKELIINETVPNRFSPKSPDKAHLNLHINSLELGDSAVYFCASSQGSGPGYTFGSGTRLTVV.

Many counts were recorded for this clonotype. The chain couples TRBV29-1 to TRBJ1-1; TRBD1 matches at 7 bases. The CDR3 length is 14 residues. The ends lost 7 bases at V and 0 bases at J; junction bases unmatched: 8. Germline CDR1 SQVTM, CDR2 ANQGSEA. As DNA, the CDR3 is TGCAGCGCCGGGACAGCAATTATGAACACTGAAGCTTTCTTT. It encodes CSAGTAIMNTEAFF.

V is TRBV6-1 and J is TRBJ2-1; possibly TRBD1 or TRBD2 for D (6 bases each). Trimming pared 2 bases from V and 4 bases from J, leaving 12 bases between. The length of the CDR3 is 15 residues. In germline, CDR1 is MNHNS, CDR2 SASEGT. For the CDR3, the DNA is TGTGCCAGCAGTGAATCGGGGGCCCTGTACAATGAGCAGTTCTTC. Its translation is CASSESGALYNEQFF.

The CDR3 bases are TGTGCCTGGAGTCGACTTAACTGCGTGCAGTACTTC. It encodes CAWSRLNCVQYF. This chain uses TRBV30 with TRBJ2-7, with D uncertain. The CDR3 extends over 12 amino acids. The germline CDR1 and CDR2 sequences are GTSNPN and SVGIG (reference sequence). The V gene lost 2 bases and the J gene lost 9 bases, with 14 bases spanning the gap. Full variable domain (outside the CDR3, taken from reference TRBV30 and TRBJ2-7): SQTIHQWPATLVQPVGSPLSLECTVEGTSNPNLYWYRQAAGRGLQLLFYSVGIGQISSEVPQNLSASRPQDRQFILSSKKLLLSDSGFYLCAWSRLNCVQYFGPGTRLTVT.

This clonotype was observed at least ten times. CDR3 amino acids: CASSSQDRQETQYF. CDR3 nucleotides: TGTGCCAGCAGCTCTCAGGACCGCCAAGAGACCCAGTACTTC. The J gene is TRBJ2-5, the V gene TRBV7-8; D is undetermined. CDR1 SGHVS and CDR2 FQNEAQ come from the germline V gene. V shed 4 bases and J shed 1 base, with 10 bases lying between them. The CDR3 consists of 14 residues. The complete variable domain, with remaining parts taken from reference TRBV7-8 and TRBJ2-5, reads GAGVSQSPRYKVAKRGQDVALRCDPISGHVSLFWYQQALGQGPEFLTYFQNEAQLDKSGLPSDRFFAERPEGSVSTLKIQRTQQEDSAVYLCASSSQDRQETQYFGPGTRLLVL.

V gene TRBV6-6 combines with J gene TRBJ2-7; 11 bases align to TRBD2. V shed 5 bases, J shed 5 bases, and the junction held 5 bases outside the gene matches. This CDR3 region has 14 residues. CDR1 and CDR2 from the germline V gene are MNHNY and SVGAGI (reference sequence). Here the CDR3 reads CASSSSGGADEQYF. CDR3 bases: TGTGCCAGCAGTAGTAGCGGGGGGGCTGACGAGCAGTACTTC.

This chain connects TRBV7-3 to TRBJ2-4, with unresolved D. This CDR3 is built from 16 residues. V lost 5 bases to trimming and J lost 7 bases, with 21 bases between them. CDR1 SGHTA and CDR2 FQGTGA come from the germline V gene. CDR3 protein: CASSPSVTRPLNIQYF. The CDR3 DNA reads as TGTGCCAGCAGCCCCTCGGTGACACGGCCTCTCAACATTCAGTACTTC.

The chain uses TRBV18 and TRBJ2-7; D not resolved. V lost 1 base to trimming and J lost 7 bases, with 11 bases between them. There are 13 residues in the CDR3. CDR1 KGHSH and CDR2 LQKENI come from the germline V gene. The CDR3 protein is CASSPLYLGEQYF. CDR3 DNA: TGTGCCAGCTCACCACTTTACCTGGGGGAGCAGTACTTC. The full variable domain, with the rest looked up from reference TRBV18 and TRBJ2-7, is NAGVMQNPRHLVRRRGQEARLRCSPMKGHSHVYWYRQLPEEGLKFMVYLQKENIIDESGMPKERFSAEFPKEGPSILRIQQVVRGDSAAYFCASSPLYLGEQYFGPGTRLTVT.

The chain carries TRBV29-1 and TRBJ2-7; no firm D call. V lost 7 bases and J lost 0, with 16 bases in between. The CDR3 totals 14 residues. Germline CDR1 and CDR2: SQVTM and ANQGSEA. CDR3 nucleotide sequence: TGCAGCGCTGCCATTGGCGGTAGCTCCTACGAGCAGTACTTC. This sequence encodes CSAAIGGSSYEQYF.

This clonotype was recorded a few times. The V gene is TRBV24-1, the J gene TRBJ2-2, with 8 bases lining up with TRBD2. CDR1 KGHDR and CDR2 SFDVKD come from the germline V gene. The CDR3 consists of 17 residues. J lost 5 bases, V lost 6 bases, and 13 bases had no gene match. CDR3 in DNA: TGTGCCACCAGTCGGGAGGCCGGGACTAGGAGTACCGGGGAGCTGTTTTTT. It is translated as CATSREAGTRSTGELFF.

The chain is built from TRBV19 and TRBJ2-2; 9 bases align to TRBD2. The length of the CDR3 is 14 residues. In germline, CDR1 is LNHDA, CDR2 SQIVND (reference sequence). Trimming cost V 10 bases and J 6 bases; bases outside gene matches: 9. Here the CDR3 DNA reads TGTGCCACCGCCGGCGGGGGGGCTCCCGGGGAGCTGTTTTTT. Translating it yields CATAGGGAPGELFF.